The 7 T cell receptor beta chains given below trace back to one sample, sequenced in a study of cytotoxic CD8 clonotypes in ibrutinib-treated CLL. The repertoire was sequenced with immunoSEQ multiplex PCR; TCRdb's copy has only in-frame clones and lacks some. The sample contains roughly 70,000 clones, over 75% of which appear only once. Source: PBMCs, taken at disease progression, from a patient treated with ibrutinib. The origin of the receptors is a human donor with chronic lymphocytic leukemia.

This clone was counted once. The chain carries TRBV6-6 and TRBJ1-1, with D tentatively TRBD1 (5 bases). CDR1 MNHNY and CDR2 SVGAGI come from the germline V gene (reference sequence). This CDR3 is built from 14 residues. The V gene lost 5 bases and the J gene lost 8 bases, with 18 bases spanning the gap. Here the CDR3 reads CASSATGTEGEAFF. CDR3 DNA sequence: TGTGCCAGCAGTGCTACCGGGACTGAAGGGGAAGCTTTCTTT.

The rearrangement joins TRBV5-5 to TRBJ2-7; D ambiguous. The CDR3 spans 11 residues. Germline CDR1 reads SGHKS; CDR2 reads YYEKEE (reference sequence). Trimming pared 3 bases from V and 1 base from J, leaving 2 bases between. CDR3 sequence: CASSYSYEQYF. In nucleotides, the CDR3 is TGTGCCAGCAGCTATTCCTACGAGCAGTACTTC.

This chain connects TRBV6-1 to TRBJ1-6; no clear D. The V end lost 1 base, the J end lost 7 bases, and 8 bases lay between the germline ends. Germline assignment: CDR1 MNHNS and CDR2 SASEGT. The CDR3 covers 14 residues. The CDR3 sequence: CASSEVHTNSPLHF. CDR3 bases: TGTGCCAGCAGTGAAGTTCACACAAATTCACCCCTCCACTTT.

The chain is built from TRBV6-4 and TRBJ2-2, with D maybe TRBD2 (5 bases). This CDR3 comprises 16 residues. V lost 0 bases and J 6 bases, leaving 14 bases between the germline ends. Germline V gene data show CDR1 as MRHNA and CDR2 as SNTAGT. The CDR3: CASSDSPRAFPGELFF. CDR3 nucleotide sequence: TGTGCCAGCAGTGACTCTCCGAGGGCCTTTCCCGGGGAGCTGTTTTTT.

The chain employs TRBV11-3 and TRBJ2-2; perhaps TRBD1 as D (6 bases). V lost 0 bases to trimming and J lost 4 bases, with 15 bases between them. The CDR3 has 17 residues. The germline CDR1 and CDR2 sequences are SGHNT and YENEEA. CDR3 sequence reads: CASSLDFGTRVTGELFF. The CDR3 DNA reads TGTGCCAGCAGCTTAGACTTTGGGACAAGGGTCACCGGGGAGCTGTTTTTT.

The chain employs TRBV4-1 and TRBJ2-7; a weak D match, TRBD2 (6 bases). The germline gives CDR1 MGHRA, CDR2 YSYEKL. The V and J ends lost 4 bases and 3 bases respectively, with 13 bases between them. This CDR3 region has 14 residues. The CDR3 DNA reads as TGCGCCAGCAGCCTAGCTAGCGCTAGCTACGAGCAGTACTTC. It specifies CASSLASASYEQYF.

Points on this clone: Additional DNA sequences in this sample encode the identical CDR3. The chain couples TRBV30 to TRBJ2-1; no definite D call. V was pared by 0 bases and J by 7 bases, with 4 bases between. CDR1 and CDR2 from the germline V gene are GTSNPN and SVGIG (reference sequence). This CDR3 has 11 residues. This CDR3 is CAWSVGNEQFF. The CDR3 DNA reads TGTGCCTGGAGTGTCGGGAATGAGCAGTTCTTC. The complete variable domain, with remaining parts taken from reference TRBV30 and TRBJ2-1, reads SQTIHQWPATLVQPVGSPLSLECTVEGTSNPNLYWYRQAAGRGLQLLFYSVGIGQISSEVPQNLSASRPQDRQFILSSKKLLLSDSGFYLCAWSVGNEQFFGPGTRLTVL.